This T cell receptor beta chain appears in the sequencing data of a study of radiotherapy plus CTLA-4 blockade in lung cancer. Study-wide results and limits: The study found tumor-derived TCR clones expanded in blood after radiotherapy plus ipilimumab.

Turning to this clone: Its antigen is as yet unknown.

Sequencing used immunoSEQ multiplex PCR; TCRdb keeps in-frame clones, though not all of them. The sample has more than 100,000 clones, 90% seen once; the top ten hold 6.9%. The CDR3 runs 14 residues. V was pared by 2 bases and J by 7 bases, with 4 bases of the junction left unmatched. Germline V gene data show CDR1 as LNHDA and CDR2 as SQIVND (reference sequence). Sequences were derived from peripheral blood, sampled from a patient treated with radiotherapy plus ipilimumab. This sequence joins TRBV19 and TRBJ2-2; TRBD1 agrees at 7 bases. The source is a human donor with non-small cell lung cancer that progressed on radiotherapy plus ipilimumab. The CDR3 region is CASSISPGGGELFF. The CDR3 nucleotides are TGTGCCAGTAGTATATCCCCAGGGGGCGGGGAGCTGTTTTTT.